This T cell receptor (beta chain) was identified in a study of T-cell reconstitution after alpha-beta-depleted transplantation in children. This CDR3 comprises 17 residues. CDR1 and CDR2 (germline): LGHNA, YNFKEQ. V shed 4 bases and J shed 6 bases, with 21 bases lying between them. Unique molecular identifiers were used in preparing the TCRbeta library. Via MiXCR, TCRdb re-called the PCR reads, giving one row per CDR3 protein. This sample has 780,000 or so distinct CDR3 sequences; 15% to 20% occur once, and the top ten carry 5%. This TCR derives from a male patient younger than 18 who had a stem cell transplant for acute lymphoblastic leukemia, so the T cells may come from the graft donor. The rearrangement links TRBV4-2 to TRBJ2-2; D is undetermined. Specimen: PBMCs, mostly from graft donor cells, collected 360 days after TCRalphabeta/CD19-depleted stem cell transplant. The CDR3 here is CASSRVRTEMISGELFF. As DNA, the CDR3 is TGTGCCAGCAGCCGGGTCCGTACTGAAATGATTTCCGGGGAGCTGTTTTTT.